This TCR beta chain stems from a study of cytomegalovirus exposure and HLA in healthy donors. Libraries were prepared by immunoSEQ multiplex PCR; TCRdb keeps only in-frame clonotypes and omits some of them. The profile shows around 91,000 clones, about 93% of them singletons. V shed 1 base and J shed 4 bases, with 13 bases lying between them. This CDR3 comprises 15 residues. From germline, CDR1 is KGHSY and CDR2 FQNENV. The TCR sequence derives from a woman between 25 and 40 years old in good health and CMV-seropositive. Sequencing used PBMCs. The chain carries TRBV16 and TRBJ1-1, with a possible D match to TRBD1 (5 bases). CDR3 coding DNA: TGTGCCAGCAGCCAATACGGGGGAAGGGGCACTGAAGCTTTCTTT. This encodes CASSQYGGRGTEAFF.